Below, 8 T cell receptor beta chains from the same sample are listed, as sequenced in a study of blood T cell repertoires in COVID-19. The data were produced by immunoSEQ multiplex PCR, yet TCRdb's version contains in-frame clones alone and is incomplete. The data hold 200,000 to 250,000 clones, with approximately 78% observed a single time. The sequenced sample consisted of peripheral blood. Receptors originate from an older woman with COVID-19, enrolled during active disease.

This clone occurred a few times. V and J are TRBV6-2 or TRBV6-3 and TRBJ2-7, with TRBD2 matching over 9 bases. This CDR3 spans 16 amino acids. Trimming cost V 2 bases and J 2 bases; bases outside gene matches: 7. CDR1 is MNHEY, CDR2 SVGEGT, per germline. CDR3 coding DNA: TGTGCCAGCAGTTACGGCCCAGCGGGAGGCCCCTACGAGCAGTACTTC. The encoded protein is CASSYGPAGGPYEQYF.

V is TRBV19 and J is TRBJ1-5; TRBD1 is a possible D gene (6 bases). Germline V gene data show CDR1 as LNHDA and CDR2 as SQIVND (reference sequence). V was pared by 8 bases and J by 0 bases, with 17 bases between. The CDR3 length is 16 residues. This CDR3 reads CASGPGQVYSNQPQHF. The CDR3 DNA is TGTGCCAGTGGACCGGGACAAGTTTATAGCAATCAGCCCCAGCATTTT.

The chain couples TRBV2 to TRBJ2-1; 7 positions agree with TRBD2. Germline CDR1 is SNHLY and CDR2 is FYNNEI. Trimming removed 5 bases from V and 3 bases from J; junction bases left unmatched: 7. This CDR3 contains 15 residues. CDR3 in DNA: TGTGCCAGCAGTATAAGCGGGATCATCTACAATGAGCAGTTCTTC. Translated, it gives CASSISGIIYNEQFF. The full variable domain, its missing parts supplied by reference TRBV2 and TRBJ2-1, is EPEVTQTPSHQVTQMGQEVILRCVPISNHLYFYWYRQILGQKVEFLVSFYNNEISEKSEIFDDQFSVERPDGSNFTLKIRSTKLEDSAMYFCASSISGIIYNEQFFGPGTRLTVL.

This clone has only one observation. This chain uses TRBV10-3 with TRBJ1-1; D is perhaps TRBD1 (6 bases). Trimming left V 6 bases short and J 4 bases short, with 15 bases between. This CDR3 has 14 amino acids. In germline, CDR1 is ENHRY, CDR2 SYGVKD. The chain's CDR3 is CAISPQGLTTEAFF. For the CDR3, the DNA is TGTGCCATCAGCCCACAGGGTCTGACCACTGAAGCTTTCTTT.

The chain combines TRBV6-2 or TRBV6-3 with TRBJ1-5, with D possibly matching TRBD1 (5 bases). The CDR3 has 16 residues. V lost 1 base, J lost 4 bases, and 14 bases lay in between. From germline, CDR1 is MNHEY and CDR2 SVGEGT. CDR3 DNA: TGTGCCAGCAGTTACTGGGGCACGGAAATTAATCAGCCCCAGCATTTT. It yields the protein CASSYWGTEINQPQHF.

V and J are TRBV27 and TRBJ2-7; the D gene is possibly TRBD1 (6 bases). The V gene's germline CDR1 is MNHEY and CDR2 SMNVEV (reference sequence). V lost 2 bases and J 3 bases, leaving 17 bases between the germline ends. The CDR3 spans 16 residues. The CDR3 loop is CASSLNTGTFGYEQYF. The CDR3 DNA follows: TGTGCCAGCAGTTTAAATACAGGGACCTTCGGCTACGAGCAGTACTTC.

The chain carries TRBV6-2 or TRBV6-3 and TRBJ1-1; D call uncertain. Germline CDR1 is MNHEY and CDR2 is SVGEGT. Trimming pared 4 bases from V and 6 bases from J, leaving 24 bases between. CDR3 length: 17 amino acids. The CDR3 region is CASSFRPGRRSDAEAFF. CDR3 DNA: TGTGCCAGCAGTTTCAGGCCGGGGAGACGAAGTGACGCTGAAGCTTTCTTT.

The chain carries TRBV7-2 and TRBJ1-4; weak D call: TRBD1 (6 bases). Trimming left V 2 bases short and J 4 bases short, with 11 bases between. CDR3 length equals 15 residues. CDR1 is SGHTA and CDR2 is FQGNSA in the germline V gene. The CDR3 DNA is TGTGCCAGCAGCTTATTCCAACAGGGTAATGAAAAACTGTTTTTT. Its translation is CASSLFQQGNEKLFF.